The clone carrying this TCR beta chain was seen a single time. Antigen: not known. The study ran its PCR with 60 Vbeta and 13 Jbeta primers. Clones were read by immunoSEQ multiplex PCR, and TCRdb kept only the in-frame ones, dropping some. The repertoire consists of a few hundred thousand clones, with around 66% occurring once and the leading ten covering around 2.3%. This record belongs to a study of cytomegalovirus exposure and HLA in healthy donors. The study's findings and limits: A cluster of highly shared sequence variants was likely a sequencing artifact. Data from an earlier analysis indicated that most TCR beta V segments were productive either about 90% or about 30% of the time.

In germline, CDR1 is PRHDT, CDR2 FYEKMQ (reference sequence). This CDR3 is 14 amino acids long. Unmatched junction bases numbered 1, after V lost 0 bases and J lost 5 bases. The receptor was isolated from a female donor in good health and CMV-seronegative. The sequenced material came from PBMCs. The rearrangement joins TRBV13 to TRBJ2-1; 7 bases fit TRBD2. This chain's CDR3 is CASSLGLAHNEQFF. The CDR3 DNA reads TGTGCCAGCAGCTTAGGACTAGCGCACAATGAGCAGTTCTTC.